Listed here is a single T cell receptor beta chain. Libraries were prepared by immunoSEQ multiplex PCR; TCRdb keeps only in-frame clonotypes and omits some of them. The table lists approximately 110,000 clones, 87% of them singletons. This sample is part of a study of T cell responses to AZD1222 COVID-19 vaccine. CDR3 length equals 14 residues. The V end was cut by 4 bases, the J end by 0 bases, with 10 bases between. Germline CDR1 reads GTSNPN; CDR2 reads SVGIG (reference sequence). The clonotype comes from an adult who received the AZD1222 COVID-19 vaccine. The chain employs TRBV30 and TRBJ1-5; D not resolved. The sample was peripheral blood, taken 28 days after the second AZD1222 dose. CDR3 sequence reads: CAWTPGASNQPQHF. CDR3 coding DNA: TGTGCCTGGACCCCAGGCGCTAGCAATCAGCCCCAGCATTTT.